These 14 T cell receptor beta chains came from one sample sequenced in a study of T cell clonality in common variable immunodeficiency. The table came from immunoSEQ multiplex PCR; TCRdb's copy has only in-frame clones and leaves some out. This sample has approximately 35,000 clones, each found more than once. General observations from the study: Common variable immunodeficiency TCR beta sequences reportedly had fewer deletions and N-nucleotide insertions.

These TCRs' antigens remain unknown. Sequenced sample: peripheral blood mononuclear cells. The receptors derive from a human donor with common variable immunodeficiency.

CDR3 residues: CSATRPGVTSGRSTNEQFF. CDR3 DNA, as far as it was read: TGCAGTGCAACCCGGCCCGGGGTTACTAGCGGGAGATCAACCAATGAG. The J gene is TRBJ2-1, the V gene TRBV20-1; 11 positions match TRBD2. The read ends 3 residues early relative to the CDR3; the germline J gene fills the gap. From germline, CDR1 is DFQATT and CDR2 SNEGSKA (reference sequence). This CDR3 has 19 residues. With 6 bases clipped from V and 6 bases from J, the junction kept 22 bases outside the gene matches.

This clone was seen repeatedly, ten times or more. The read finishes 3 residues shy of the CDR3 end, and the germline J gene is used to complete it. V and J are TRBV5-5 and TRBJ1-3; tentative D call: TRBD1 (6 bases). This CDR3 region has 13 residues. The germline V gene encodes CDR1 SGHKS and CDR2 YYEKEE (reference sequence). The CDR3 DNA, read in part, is TGTGCCAGCAGCCTGTCAACAGGGTCTGAT. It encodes CASSLSTGSD. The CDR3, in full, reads CASSLSTGSDIYF.

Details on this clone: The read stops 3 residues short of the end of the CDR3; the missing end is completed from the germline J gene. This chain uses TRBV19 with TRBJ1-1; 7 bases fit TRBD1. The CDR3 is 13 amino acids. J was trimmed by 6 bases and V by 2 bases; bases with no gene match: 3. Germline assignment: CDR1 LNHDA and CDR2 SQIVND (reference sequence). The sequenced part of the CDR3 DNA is TGTGCCAGTAGTATATCTGACAGGGCTGAA. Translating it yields CASSISDRAE. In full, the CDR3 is CASSISDRAEAFF.

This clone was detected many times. The sequenced part of the CDR3 DNA is TGTGCCAGCAGTTTATCAACTAGCGGACAAGAGACC. Translation gives CASSLSTSGQET. The full CDR3 is CASSLSTSGQETQYF. The genes are TRBV27 and TRBJ2-5, with 8 bases aligning to TRBD2. The read finishes 3 residues shy of the CDR3 end, and the germline J gene is used to complete it. V was clipped by 0 bases and J by 2 bases; unmatched bases: 2. CDR1 is MNHEY, CDR2 SMNVEV, per germline (reference sequence). This CDR3 contains 15 residues.

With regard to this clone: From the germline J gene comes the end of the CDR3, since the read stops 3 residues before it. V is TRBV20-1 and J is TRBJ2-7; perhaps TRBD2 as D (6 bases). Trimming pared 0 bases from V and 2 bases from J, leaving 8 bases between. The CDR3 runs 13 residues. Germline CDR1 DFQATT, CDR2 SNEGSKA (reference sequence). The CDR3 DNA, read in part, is TGCAGTGCTAGAGATAGCGGAACCTACGAG. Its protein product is CSARDSGTYE. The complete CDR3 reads CSARDSGTYEQYF.

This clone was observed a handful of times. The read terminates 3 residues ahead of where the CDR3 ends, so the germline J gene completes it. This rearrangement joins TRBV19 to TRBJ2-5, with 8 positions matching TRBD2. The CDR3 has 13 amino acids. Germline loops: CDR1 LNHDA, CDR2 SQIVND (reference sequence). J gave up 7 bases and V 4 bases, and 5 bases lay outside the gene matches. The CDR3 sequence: CASSRSGSGTQYF. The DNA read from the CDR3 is TGTGCCAGTAGTAGGAGCGGGAGTGGGACC. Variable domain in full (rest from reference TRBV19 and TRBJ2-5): DGGITQSPKYLFRKEGQNVTLSCEQNLNHDAMYWYRQDPGQGLRLIYYSQIVNDFQKGDIAEGYSVSREKKESFPLTVTSAQKNPTAFYLCASSRSGSGTQYFGPGTRLLVL.

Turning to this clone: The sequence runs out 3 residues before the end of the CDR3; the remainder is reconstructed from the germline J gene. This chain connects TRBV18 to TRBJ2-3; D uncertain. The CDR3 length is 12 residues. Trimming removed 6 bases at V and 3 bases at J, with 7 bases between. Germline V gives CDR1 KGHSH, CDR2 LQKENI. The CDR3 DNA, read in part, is TGTGCCAGCTCCCCGACTACAGATACG. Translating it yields CASSPTTDT. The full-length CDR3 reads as CASSPTTDTQYF.

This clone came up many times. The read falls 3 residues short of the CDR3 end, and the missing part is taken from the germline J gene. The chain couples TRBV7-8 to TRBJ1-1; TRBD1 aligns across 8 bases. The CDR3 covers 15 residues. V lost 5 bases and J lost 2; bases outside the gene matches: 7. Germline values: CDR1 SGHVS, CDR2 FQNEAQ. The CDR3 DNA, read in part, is TGTGCCAGCAGCGCCCACAGGGGGACCAACACTGAA. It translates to CASSAHRGTNTE. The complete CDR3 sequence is CASSAHRGTNTEAFF.

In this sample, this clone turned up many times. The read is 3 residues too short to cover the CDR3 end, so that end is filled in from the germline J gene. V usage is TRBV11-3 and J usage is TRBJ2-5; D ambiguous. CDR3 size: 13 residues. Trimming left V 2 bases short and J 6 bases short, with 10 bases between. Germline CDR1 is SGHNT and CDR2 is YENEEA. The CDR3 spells CASSLNGAQTQYF. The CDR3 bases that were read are TGTGCCAGCAGCTTAAACGGAGCGCAGACC.

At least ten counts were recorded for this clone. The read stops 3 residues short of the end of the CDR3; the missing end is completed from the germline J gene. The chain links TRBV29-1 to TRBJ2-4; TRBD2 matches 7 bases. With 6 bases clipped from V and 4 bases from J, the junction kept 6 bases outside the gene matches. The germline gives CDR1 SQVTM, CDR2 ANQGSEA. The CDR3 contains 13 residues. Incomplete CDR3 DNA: TGCAGCGTAGTACTAGCGAGTAAAAACATT. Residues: CSVVLASKNI. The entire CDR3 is CSVVLASKNIQYF.

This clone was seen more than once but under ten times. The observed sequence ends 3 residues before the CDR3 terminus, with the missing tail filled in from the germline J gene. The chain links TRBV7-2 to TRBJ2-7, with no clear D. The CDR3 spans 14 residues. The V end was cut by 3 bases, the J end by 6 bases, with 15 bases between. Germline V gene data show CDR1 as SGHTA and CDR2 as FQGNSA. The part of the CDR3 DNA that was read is TGTGCCAGCAGCTTGAAAGCGTTAGGAATCGAG. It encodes CASSLKALGIE. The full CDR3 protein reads CASSLKALGIEQYF.

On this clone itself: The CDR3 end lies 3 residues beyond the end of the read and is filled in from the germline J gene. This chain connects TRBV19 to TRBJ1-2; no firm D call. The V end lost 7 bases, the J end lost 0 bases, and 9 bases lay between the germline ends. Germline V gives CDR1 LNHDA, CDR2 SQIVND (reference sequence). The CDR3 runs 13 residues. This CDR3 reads CASMAVANYGYTF. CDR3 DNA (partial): TGTGCCAGTATGGCGGTAGCTAACTATGGC.

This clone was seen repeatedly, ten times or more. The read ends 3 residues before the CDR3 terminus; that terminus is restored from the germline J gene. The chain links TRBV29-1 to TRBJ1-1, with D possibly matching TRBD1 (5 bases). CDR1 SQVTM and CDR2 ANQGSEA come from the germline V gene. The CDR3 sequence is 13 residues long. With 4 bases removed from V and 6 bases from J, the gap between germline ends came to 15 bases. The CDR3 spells CSVAGREAAEAFF. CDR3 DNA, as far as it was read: TGCAGCGTTGCGGGCAGGGAGGCTGCTGAA.

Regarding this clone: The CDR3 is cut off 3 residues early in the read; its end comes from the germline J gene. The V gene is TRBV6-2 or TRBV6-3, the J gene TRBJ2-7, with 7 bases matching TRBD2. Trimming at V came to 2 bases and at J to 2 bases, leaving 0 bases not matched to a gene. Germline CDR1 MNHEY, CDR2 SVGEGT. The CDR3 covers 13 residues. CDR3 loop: CASSYGTTYEQYF. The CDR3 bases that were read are TGTGCCAGCAGTTACGGGACTACCTACGAG.